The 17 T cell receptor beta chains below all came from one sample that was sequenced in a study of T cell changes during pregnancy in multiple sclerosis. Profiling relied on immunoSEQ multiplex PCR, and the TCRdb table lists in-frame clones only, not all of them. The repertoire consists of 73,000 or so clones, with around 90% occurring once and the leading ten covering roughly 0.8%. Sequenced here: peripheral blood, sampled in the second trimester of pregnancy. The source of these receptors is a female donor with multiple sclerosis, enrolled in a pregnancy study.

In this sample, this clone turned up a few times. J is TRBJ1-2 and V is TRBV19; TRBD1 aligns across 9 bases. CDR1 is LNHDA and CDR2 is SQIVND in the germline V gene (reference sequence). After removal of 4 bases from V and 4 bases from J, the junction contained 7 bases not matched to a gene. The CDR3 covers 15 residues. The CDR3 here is CASSRGQGDSYGYTF. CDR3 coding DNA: TGTGCCAGTAGTAGGGGACAGGGCGACAGCTATGGCTACACCTTC.

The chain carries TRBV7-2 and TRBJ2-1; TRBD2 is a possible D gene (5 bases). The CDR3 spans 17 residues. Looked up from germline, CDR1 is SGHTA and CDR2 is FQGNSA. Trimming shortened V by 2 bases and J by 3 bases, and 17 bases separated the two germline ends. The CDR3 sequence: CASSLPTRAQNYNEQFF. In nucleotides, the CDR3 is TGTGCCAGCAGCTTACCCACGCGGGCACAAAACTACAATGAGCAGTTCTTC.

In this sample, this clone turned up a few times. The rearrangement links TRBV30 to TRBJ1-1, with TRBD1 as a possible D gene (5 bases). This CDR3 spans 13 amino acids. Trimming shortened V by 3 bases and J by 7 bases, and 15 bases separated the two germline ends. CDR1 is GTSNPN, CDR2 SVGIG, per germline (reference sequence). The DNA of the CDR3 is TGTGCCTGGAGGACTCGGGGGATGGTTGAAGCTTTCTTT. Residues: CAWRTRGMVEAFF.

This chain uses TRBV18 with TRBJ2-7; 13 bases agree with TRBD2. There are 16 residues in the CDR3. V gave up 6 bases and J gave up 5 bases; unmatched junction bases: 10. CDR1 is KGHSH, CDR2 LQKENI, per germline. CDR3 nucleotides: TGTGCCAGCTCGCCCGGACTAGCGGGGGCGCTAGACGAGCAGTACTTC. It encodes CASSPGLAGALDEQYF.

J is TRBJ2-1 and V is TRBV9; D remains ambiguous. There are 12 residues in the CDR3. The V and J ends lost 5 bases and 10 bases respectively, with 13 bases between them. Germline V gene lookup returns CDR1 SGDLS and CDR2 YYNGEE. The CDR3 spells CASRGRPEEQFF. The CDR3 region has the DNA TGTGCCAGCAGGGGCAGGCCCGAGGAGCAGTTCTTC.

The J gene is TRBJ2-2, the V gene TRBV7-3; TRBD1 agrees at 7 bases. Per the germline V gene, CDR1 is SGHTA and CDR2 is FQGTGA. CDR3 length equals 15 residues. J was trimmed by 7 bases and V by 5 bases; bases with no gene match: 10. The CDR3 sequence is CASSPPGTVLGELFF. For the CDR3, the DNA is TGTGCCAGCAGCCCACCCGGGACAGTTCTCGGGGAGCTGTTTTTT.

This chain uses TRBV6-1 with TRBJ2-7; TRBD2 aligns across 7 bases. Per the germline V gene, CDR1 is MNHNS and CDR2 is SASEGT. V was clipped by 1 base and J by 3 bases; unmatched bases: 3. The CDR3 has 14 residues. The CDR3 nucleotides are TGTGCCAGCAGTGAAGGGGGGGGGAGCTACGAGCAGTACTTC. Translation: CASSEGGGSYEQYF.

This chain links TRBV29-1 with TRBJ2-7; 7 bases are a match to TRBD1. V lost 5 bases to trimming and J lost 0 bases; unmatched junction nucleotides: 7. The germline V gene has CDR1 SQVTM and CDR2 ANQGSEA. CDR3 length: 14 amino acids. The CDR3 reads CSVSQGEPSYEQYF. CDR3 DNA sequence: TGCAGCGTTTCCCAGGGGGAACCCTCCTACGAGCAGTACTTC.

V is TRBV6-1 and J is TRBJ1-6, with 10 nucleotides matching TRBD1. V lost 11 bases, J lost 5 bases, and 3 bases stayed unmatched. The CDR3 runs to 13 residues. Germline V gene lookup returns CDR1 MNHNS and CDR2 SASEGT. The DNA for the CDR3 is TGTGCCGGGGGGACAGGGGATAATTCACCCCTCCACTTT. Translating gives CAGGTGDNSPLHF.

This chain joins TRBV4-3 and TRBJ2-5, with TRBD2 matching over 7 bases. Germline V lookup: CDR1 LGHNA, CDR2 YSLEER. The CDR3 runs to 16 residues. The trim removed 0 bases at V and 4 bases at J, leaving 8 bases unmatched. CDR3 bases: TGCGCCAGCAGCCAAGATAATCTAGCGGAGGCAGAGACCCAGTACTTC. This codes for CASSQDNLAEAETQYF.

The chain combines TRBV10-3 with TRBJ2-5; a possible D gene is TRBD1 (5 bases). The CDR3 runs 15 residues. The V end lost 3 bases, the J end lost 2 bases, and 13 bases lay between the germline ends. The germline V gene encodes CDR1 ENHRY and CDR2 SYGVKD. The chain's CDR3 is CAISDSASGQETQYF. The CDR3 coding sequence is TGTGCCATCAGTGACTCGGCCTCAGGGCAAGAGACCCAGTACTTC.

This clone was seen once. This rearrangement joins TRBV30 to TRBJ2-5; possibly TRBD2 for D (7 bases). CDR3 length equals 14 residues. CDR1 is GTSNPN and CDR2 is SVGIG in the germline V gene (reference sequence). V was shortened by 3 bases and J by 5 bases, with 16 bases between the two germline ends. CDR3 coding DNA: TGTGCCTGGAGGGCGGGGGCCGGACGCGAGACCCAGTACTTC. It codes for CAWRAGAGRETQYF.

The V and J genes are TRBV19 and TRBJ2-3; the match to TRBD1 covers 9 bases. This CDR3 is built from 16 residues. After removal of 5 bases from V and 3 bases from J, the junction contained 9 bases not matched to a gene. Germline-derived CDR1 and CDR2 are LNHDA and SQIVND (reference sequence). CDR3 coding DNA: TGTGCCAGTAGTCCCTCCTGGGACAGGGCGACAGATACGCAGTATTTT. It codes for CASSPSWDRATDTQYF.

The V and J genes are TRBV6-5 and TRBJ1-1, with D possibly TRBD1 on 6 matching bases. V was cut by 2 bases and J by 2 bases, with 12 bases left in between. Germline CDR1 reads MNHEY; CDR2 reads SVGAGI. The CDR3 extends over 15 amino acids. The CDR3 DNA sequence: TGTGCCAGCAGTTACGGGGGCAGGGTAAACACTGAAGCTTTCTTT. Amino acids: CASSYGGRVNTEAFF.

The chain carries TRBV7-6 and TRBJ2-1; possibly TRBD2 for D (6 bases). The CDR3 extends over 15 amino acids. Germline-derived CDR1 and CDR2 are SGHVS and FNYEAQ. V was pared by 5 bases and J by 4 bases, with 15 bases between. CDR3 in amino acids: CASSPLAGSYNEQFF. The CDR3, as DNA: TGTGCCAGCAGCCCCCTGGCGGGGTCTTACAATGAGCAGTTCTTC.

CDR3 DNA sequence: TGTGCCAGCAGCTTACCGACAGGTTCCAATCAGCCCCAGCATTTT. Its protein is CASSLPTGSNQPQHF. V usage is TRBV7-8 and J usage is TRBJ1-5; D is possibly TRBD1 (6 bases). Germline V gives CDR1 SGHVS, CDR2 FQNEAQ. Between the trimmed V and J ends, which lost 2 bases and 3 bases, there was a span of 11 bases. CDR3 size: 15 residues.

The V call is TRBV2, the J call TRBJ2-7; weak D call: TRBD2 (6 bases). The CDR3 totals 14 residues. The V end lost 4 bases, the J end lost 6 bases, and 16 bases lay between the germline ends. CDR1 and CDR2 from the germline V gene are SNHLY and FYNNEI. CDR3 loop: CASSGGTRSGEQYF. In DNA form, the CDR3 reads TGTGCCAGCAGTGGCGGGACCCGCAGCGGCGAGCAGTACTTC.